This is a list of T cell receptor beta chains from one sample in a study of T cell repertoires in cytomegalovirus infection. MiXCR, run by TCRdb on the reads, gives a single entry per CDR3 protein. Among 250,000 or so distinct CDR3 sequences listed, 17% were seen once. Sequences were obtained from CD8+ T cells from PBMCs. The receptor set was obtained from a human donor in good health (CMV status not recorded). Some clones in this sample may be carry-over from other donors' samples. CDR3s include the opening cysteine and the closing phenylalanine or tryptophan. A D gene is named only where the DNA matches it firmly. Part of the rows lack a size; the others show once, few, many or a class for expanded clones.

CDR3: CASSIPGQGAYEQYF
DNA: TGTGCCAGCAGTATCCCGGGACAGGGGGCATACGAGCAGTACTTC
J: TRBJ2-7
V: TRBV6-2/TRBV6-3
D: TRBD1
size: few

CDR3: CASRTTQGDYGYTF
DNA: TGTGCCAGCCGCACCACTCAGGGGGACTATGGCTACACCTTC
J: TRBJ1-2
V: TRBV9
D: TRBD1
size: -

CDR3: CASRRPGSYSYNEQFF
DNA: TGTGCCAGCAGGCGCCCCGGCAGCTACTCCTACAATGAGCAGTTCTTC
J: TRBJ2-1
V: TRBV12-3/TRBV12-4
D: -
size: many

CDR3: CASRSTTMNTEAFF
DNA: TGCGCCAGCAGATCGACTACCATGAACACTGAAGCTTTCTTT
J: TRBJ1-1
V: TRBV5-1
D: -
size: few

CDR3: CASSFGVEKLFF
DNA: TGTGCCAGCAGCTTCGGGGTCGAAAAACTGTTTTTT
J: TRBJ1-4
V: TRBV7-9
D: -
size: few

CDR3: CASRIGQGGANEQFF
DNA: TGTGCCAGCCGAATTGGACAGGGTGGAGCCAATGAGCAGTTCTTC
J: TRBJ2-1
V: TRBV6-2/TRBV6-3
D: TRBD1
size: -

CDR3: CASRTRGGRGNTEAFF
DNA: TGTGCCAGCAGGACCCGGGGTGGAAGGGGGAACACTGAAGCTTTCTTT
J: TRBJ1-1
V: TRBV6-1
D: -
size: few

CDR3: CSVYRPTRGTDTQYF
DNA: TGCAGCGTCTACCGACCAACCCGAGGCACAGATACGCAGTATTTT
J: TRBJ2-3
V: TRBV29-1
D: -
size: -

CDR3: CASSSHRVSEAFF
DNA: TGTGCCAGCAGTTCCCACAGGGTCTCTGAAGCTTTCTTT
J: TRBJ1-1
V: TRBV28
D: -
size: -

CDR3: CATSRENYEDTEAFF
DNA: TGTGCCACCAGCAGAGAAAACTATGAGGACACTGAAGCTTTCTTT
J: TRBJ1-1
V: TRBV15
D: -
size: -

CDR3: CASSPGNYGYTF
DNA: TGTGCCAGCAGCCCGGGAAATTATGGCTACACCTTC
J: TRBJ1-2
V: TRBV25-1
D: -
size: -

CDR3: CASSTKLPVLEVPLSIYTQYF
DNA: TGTGCCAGCAGTACTAAACTCCCGGTTCTGGAGGTTCCCCTCTCAATATATACGCAGTATTTT
J: TRBJ2-3
V: TRBV28
D: -
size: few

CDR3: CASSPDRVTAFF
DNA: TGTGCCAGCAGCCCCGACAGGGTCACAGCTTTCTTT
J: TRBJ1-1
V: TRBV7-9
D: TRBD1
size: many

CDR3: CASSFSLGDFETRGGTDTQYF
DNA: TGTGCCAGCAGCTTTAGTCTAGGTGACTTCGAAACCAGGGGGGGCACAGATACGCAGTATTTT
J: TRBJ2-3
V: TRBV7-6
D: -
size: many

CDR3: CASSPDSVAGTQPQHF
DNA: TGTGCCAGCAGTCCTGACAGTGTAGCGGGTACTCAGCCCCAGCATTTT
J: TRBJ1-5
V: TRBV6-1
D: -
size: -

CDR3: CASSYGTASNYGYTF
DNA: TGTGCCAGCAGTTATGGGACAGCCTCTAACTATGGCTACACCTTC
J: TRBJ1-2
V: TRBV6-2/TRBV6-3
D: TRBD1
size: few

CDR3: CASSLMGREYNEQFF
DNA: TGTGCCAGCAGCTTAATGGGCAGGGAATACAATGAGCAGTTCTTC
J: TRBJ2-1
V: TRBV7-6
D: -
size: few

CDR3: CATNPGQTNTGEQFF
DNA: TGTGCCACCAACCCGGGACAGACGAACACCGGGGAGCAGTTTTTT
J: TRBJ2-2
V: TRBV10-3
D: TRBD1
size: -

CDR3: CSAETGADYEQYF
DNA: TGCAGTGCGGAGACAGGGGCGGACTACGAGCAGTACTTC
J: TRBJ2-7
V: TRBV20-1
D: TRBD1
size: few

CDR3: CASSEGLQETEETQYF
DNA: TGTGCCAGCAGCGAGGGACTCCAAGAGACCGAAGAGACCCAGTACTTC
J: TRBJ2-5
V: TRBV7-9
D: -
size: few

CDR3: CSVRPSSYEQYF
DNA: TGCAGCGTCCGGCCAAGCTCCTACGAGCAGTACTTC
J: TRBJ2-7
V: TRBV29-1
D: -
size: -

CDR3: CASSFLGVGSTDTQYF
DNA: TGTGCCAGCAGTTTTTTGGGGGTCGGTAGCACAGATACGCAGTATTTT
J: TRBJ2-3
V: TRBV28
D: -
size: few

CDR3: CASSSGLDQPQHF
DNA: TGTGCCAGCAGCTCTGGACTCGATCAGCCCCAGCATTTT
J: TRBJ1-5
V: TRBV7-8
D: -
size: many

CDR3: CASSLGSSNYEQYF
DNA: TGTGCCAGCAGCTTGGGCAGCTCGAACTACGAGCAGTACTTC
J: TRBJ2-7
V: TRBV13
D: -
size: -

CDR3: CATKRDRGLSYEQYF
DNA: TGTGCCACCAAGCGCGACAGGGGTCTCTCCTACGAGCAGTACTTC
J: TRBJ2-7
V: TRBV10-3
D: TRBD1
size: few

CDR3: CAISSVSSGNTIYF
DNA: TGTGCCATCAGTTCCGTAAGCTCTGGAAACACCATATATTTT
J: TRBJ1-3
V: TRBV10-3
D: -
size: few

CDR3: CASSEAGGYYGYTF
DNA: TGTGCCAGCAGCGAAGCTGGAGGTTACTATGGCTACACCTTC
J: TRBJ1-2
V: TRBV9
D: -
size: few

CDR3: CASSQGGTGTYEQYF
DNA: TGTGCCAGCAGCCAAGGAGGGACCGGCACTTACGAGCAGTACTTC
J: TRBJ2-7
V: TRBV4-2
D: -
size: few

CDR3: CATREDSPTDTQYF
DNA: TGTGCCACTCGAGAGGACTCCCCCACAGATACGCAGTATTTT
J: TRBJ2-3
V: TRBV6-2/TRBV6-3
D: -
size: few

CDR3: CASSLAFLAGAANEQFF
DNA: TGTGCCAGCAGTTTAGCTTTCCTTGCGGGGGCCGCCAATGAGCAGTTCTTC
J: TRBJ2-1
V: TRBV28
D: -
size: -

CDR3: CASRLRAPRTEAFF
DNA: TGTGCCAGTAGGCTCAGGGCGCCGAGGACTGAAGCTTTCTTT
J: TRBJ1-1
V: TRBV19
D: -
size: few

CDR3: CASSHKQGYYGYTF
DNA: TGTGCCAGCAGCCATAAACAGGGATACTATGGCTACACCTTC
J: TRBJ1-2
V: TRBV7-8
D: -
size: many